This is a list of T cell receptor beta chains from one sample in a study of a mutant IDH1 vaccine in newly diagnosed glioma. Measured with immunoSEQ multiplex PCR; TCRdb has only the in-frame clones, and not every one. Among more than 55,000 clones, roughly 80% were seen once, and the ten largest hold approximately 4.1%. These receptors have no identified antigens. This sample comprised PBMCs, obtained from a glioma patient whose treatment included an IDH1 peptide vaccine. The receptors were gathered from a young man with glioma. CDR3s include the opening cysteine and the closing phenylalanine or tryptophan. A D gene is named only where the DNA matches it firmly. Size tells how often a clone was seen (once, few, many) or the class of an expanded clone, and some rows leave it out.

NA NA TRBJ2-5 TRBV4-1 TGCGCCAGCAGCCAAACGACATCTCAAGAGACCCAGTACTTC CASSQTTSQETQYF
once NA TRBJ1-5 TRBV15 TGTGCCACCAGCAGAGATATCGGGGGGACGGGGAATCAGCCCCAGCATTTT CATSRDIGGTGNQPQHF
NA NA TRBJ1-6 TRBV25-1 TGTGCCAGCGGGGGAAGAGGGATAGGGTCACCCCTCCACTTT CASGGRGIGSPLHF
NA TRBD2 TRBJ2-1 TRBV19 TGTGCCAGTAGTCAGACTAGCGGGGGGATCCTCTTC CASSQTSGGILF
NA NA TRBJ2-6 TRBV13 TGTGCCAGCAACAGACGGGAATCTGGGGCCAACGTCCTGACTTTC CASNRRESGANVLTF
NA NA TRBJ2-7 TRBV7-2 TGTGCCAGCAGCTTGGATAGGTTGTACGAGCAGTACTTC CASSLDRLYEQYF
NA NA TRBJ2-3 TRBV28 TGTGCCAGCAGTTTCGCCCCGGGGGACACAGATACGCAGTATTTT CASSFAPGDTDTQYF
NA NA TRBJ2-1 TRBV5-1 TGCGCCAGCAGCTTTGATCGGGGCGGCGATGAGCAGTTCTTC CASSFDRGGDEQFF
NA NA TRBJ2-2 TRBV9 TGTGCCAGCAGCGTAGGGGACCGACTCGGCGGGGAGCTGTTTTTT CASSVGDRLGGELFF
NA NA TRBJ1-1 TRBV2 TGTGCCAGCAGTCTGGACAGGAACACTGAAGCTTTCTTT CASSLDRNTEAFF
NA TRBD1 TRBJ2-7 TRBV5-1 TGCGCCAGCAGCCTGAGGACAGGGAACACCGTAGACGAGCAGTACTTC CASSLRTGNTVDEQYF
NA TRBD1 TRBJ2-1 TRBV7-2 TGTGCCAGCAGCACACTCGACAGGGGGCTAAAGAATGAGCAGTTCTTC CASSTLDRGLKNEQFF
NA TRBD1 TRBJ1-3 TRBV7-2 TGTGCCAGCAGCTCAGACAGGGGAGCTAGGGACACCATATATTTT CASSSDRGARDTIYF
NA NA TRBJ1-1 TRBV7-9 TGTGCCAGCAGCTTAGACGTGGGGGCCTTAAACACTGAAGCTTTCTTT CASSLDVGALNTEAFF
NA TRBD2 TRBJ2-2 TRBV4-2 TGTGCCAGCAGCCAAGACCGGGCTAGCGGTAACACCGGGGAGCTGTTTTTT CASSQDRASGNTGELFF
NA NA TRBJ2-7 TRBV2 TGTGCCAGAGGCACACTAACCTACGAGCAGTACTTC CARGTLTYEQYF
NA NA TRBJ2-3 TRBV5-1 TGCGCCAGCAGCTCGACAGGAGCCCCAACAGATACGCAGTATTTT CASSSTGAPTDTQYF
NA TRBD1 TRBJ1-2 TRBV4-1 TGCGCCAGCAGCCAAGCATCCGGGACAGGGGGTGGCTACACCTTC CASSQASGTGGGYTF
NA NA TRBJ1-6 TRBV7-8 TGTGCCAGCAGCTTAGGGGGGGGCCTCCACTTT CASSLGGGLHF
NA NA TRBJ1-2 TRBV19 TGTGCCAGTAGTATATCTCCCAGTACCGGTTATGGCTACACCTTC CASSISPSTGYGYTF
NA NA TRBJ2-7 TRBV28 TGTGCCAGCAGTCTACTTGGGGGTAACTCCTACGAGCAGTACTTC CASSLLGGNSYEQYF
few NA TRBJ1-5 TRBV4-2 TGTGCCAGCAGCCTTGGCCAGGGGTACAATCAGCCCCAGCATTTT CASSLGQGYNQPQHF
NA TRBD1 TRBJ1-6 TRBV10-3 TGTGCCTCGGGACAGGGGGGCTCCTATAATTCACCCCTCCACTTT CASGQGGSYNSPLHF
NA TRBD1 TRBJ2-5 TRBV5-4 TGTGCCAGCAGCCTGGGACAGTTCGGGACCCAGTACTTC CASSLGQFGTQYF
NA NA TRBJ2-1 TRBV5-5 TGTGCCAGCAGCCGCCCGATGGGCAATGAGCAGTTCTTC CASSRPMGNEQFF
NA NA TRBJ1-6 TRBV2 TGTGCCAGCAGCGAATGGGGGAATTCACCCCTCCACTTT CASSEWGNSPLHF
NA TRBD1 TRBJ1-6 TRBV18 TGTGCCAGCTCAAGGGACAGGGTTAATTCACCCCTCCACTTT CASSRDRVNSPLHF
NA TRBD1 TRBJ2-5 TRBV5-1 TGCGCCAGCAGCTCCTGGACAGGTCACGATCAAGAGACCCAGTACTTC CASSSWTGHDQETQYF
few TRBD1 TRBJ1-1 TRBV2 TGTGCCAGCAGTGACCGATTCCCGGGACAGCAGAACACTGAAGCTTTCTTT CASSDRFPGQQNTEAFF
once NA TRBJ2-1 TRBV9 TGTGCCAGCAGCGTAGTATCTAGCGCTGCCAATGAGCAGTTCTTC CASSVVSSAANEQFF
NA TRBD1 TRBJ2-7 TRBV11-2 TGTGCCAGCAGCTTAAGATCGCGACAGGGGATCGAGCAGTACTTC CASSLRSRQGIEQYF
NA TRBD1 TRBJ2-1 TRBV2 TGTGCCAGTGGGGACAGGAAATACAATGAGCAGTTCTTC CASGDRKYNEQFF
NA NA TRBJ2-5 TRBV7-6 TGTGCCAGCAGCGTCGGTTCCCTAGCGACGCAGTACTTC CASSVGSLATQYF
NA NA TRBJ1-2 TRBV27 TGTGCCAGCAGCTTTAACTCAGGGGCGTTGTATGGCTACACCTTC CASSFNSGALYGYTF
NA NA TRBJ1-5 TRBV10-3 TGTGCCATCAGTGAGCCGCCTGGGGGGCGTTTGTCTCAGCCCCAGCATTTT CAISEPPGGRLSQPQHF
NA NA TRBJ1-5 TRBV4-1 TGCGCCAGCAGCGTTATGGAGGGGGGCAATCAGCCCCAGCATTTT CASSVMEGGNQPQHF
NA NA TRBJ1-2 TRBV9 TGTGCCAGCAGCGTAGGACATGACTATGGCTACACCTTC CASSVGHDYGYTF
NA TRBD1 TRBJ2-7 TRBV29-1 TGCAGCGTTACGGGACAGGGTCTTTACGAGCAGTACTTC CSVTGQGLYEQYF
NA NA TRBJ2-7 TRBV5-6 TGTGCCAGCAGCTTGGCTTGGATACCCTACGAGCAGTACTTC CASSLAWIPYEQYF
NA TRBD1 TRBJ1-1 TRBV2 TGTGCCAGCACCAGAATCCCGGGACAGCAGCAAGCTTTCTTT CASTRIPGQQQAFF
NA TRBD2 TRBJ2-7 TRBV4-1 TGCGCCAGCAGCCAAGTGACTAGCGCTAACGAGCAGTACTTC CASSQVTSANEQYF
few NA TRBJ2-5 TRBV20-1 TGCAGTGCTAGAGCGAGGGAGACCCAGTACTTC CSARARETQYF
once TRBD1 TRBJ2-1 TRBV2 TGTGCCAGCAGTGATGGGACAGGGATCGACAATGAGCAGTTCTTC CASSDGTGIDNEQFF
NA NA TRBJ1-1 TRBV5-4 TGTGCCAGCAGCCTTCGGGGGTACTCTCACACTGAAGCTTTCTTT CASSLRGYSHTEAFF
NA NA TRBJ1-1 TRBV2 TGTGCCAGCAGTCAAAATACAGGGTATGAAGCTTTCTTT CASSQNTGYEAFF
NA NA TRBJ1-1 TRBV9 TGTGCCAGCAGCGTAGGACTTGGGAACACTGAAGCTTTCTTT CASSVGLGNTEAFF
NA NA TRBJ1-2 TRBV5-1 TGCGCCAGCAGCTTGGGATTATCAGGGGTCTATGGCTACACCTTC CASSLGLSGVYGYTF
NA TRBD2 TRBJ2-3 TRBV5-1 TGCGCCAGCAGCCCTCTAGCGGGGGCTAGCACAGATACGCAGTATTTT CASSPLAGASTDTQYF
once NA TRBJ1-1 TRBV6-5 TGTGCCAGCAGTTACAGTTCGGGGGGAGCTGAAGCTTTCTTT CASSYSSGGAEAFF
NA TRBD1 TRBJ2-7 TRBV4-1 TGCGCCAGCAGCCCTGGACAGGGGGCTTTGTACGAGCAGTACTTC CASSPGQGALYEQYF
NA TRBD1 TRBJ2-2 TRBV5-6 TGTGCCAGCAGTCAAAGGACAGGGTGGACCGGGGAGCTGTTTTTT CASSQRTGWTGELFF
few NA TRBJ2-7 TRBV7-5 TGTGTCAGAAGCTTAGGGACAGTCATCTACGAGCAGTACTTC CVRSLGTVIYEQYF
NA NA TRBJ1-2 TRBV5-5 TGTGCCAGCAGCTTGGACCTTCAGGACTTCCTTTATGGCTACACCTTC CASSLDLQDFLYGYTF
few NA TRBJ1-5 TRBV19 TGTGCCAGTAGTATGTGGGATAGCAATCAGCCCCAGCATTTT CASSMWDSNQPQHF
once TRBD1 TRBJ1-2 TRBV7-9 TGTGCCAGCAGCCTAAAGGACAGGCATTCGGGGTACACCTTC CASSLKDRHSGYTF
NA NA TRBJ2-7 TRBV7-9 TGTGCCAGCAGCTTAGCGGGGGGATCAACCTACGAGCAGTACTTC CASSLAGGSTYEQYF
NA NA TRBJ2-5 TRBV7-2 TGTGCCAGCAGCTTAACCCGACAGGTAGCGACCCAGTACTTC CASSLTRQVATQYF
NA NA TRBJ1-4 TRBV10-3 TGTGCCATCAGTGAGCAGGAAACAGGGGAAAAACTGTTTTTT CAISEQETGEKLFF
NA TRBD1 TRBJ1-5 TRBV6-5 TGTGCCAGCAGTGACTACAGGGGGGTAGGGCCCCAGCATTTT CASSDYRGVGPQHF
NA TRBD1 TRBJ2-1 TRBV6-5 TGTGCCAGCAGCCTACAGGGGGCGGCCGATGAGCAGTTCTTC CASSLQGAADEQFF